This TCR beta chain was captured by sequencing in a study of blood T cells in healthy people across ages. Overall study findings and caveats: Per million T cells, TCR beta diversity dropped roughly linearly as age increased. Diversity estimates drawn from one million T cells were deemed underestimates. Possibly confounding the expanded clonotype changes was the fact that donor CMV status was unknown.

The J segment lost 8 bases and the V segment lost 5 bases, leaving 10 bases of the junction unmatched. The CDR3 covers 15 residues. The authors ran a second PCR of 7 to 11 cycles using a sample-barcoded 5' primer and a J-beta primer mix. The template-switch adaptor was a 5' adaptor with 12 random nucleotides. It tagged each cDNA molecule. MiXCR, applied by TCRdb to the 5' RACE reads, yields one record per CDR3 protein. In the table there are more than 800,000 distinct CDR3 sequences, less than 50% of which are singletons. Note on this clonotype: Its cognate antigen is unknown.

The gene calls are TRBV12-3 or TRBV12-4 and TRBJ2-3, with TRBD2 matching over 10 bases. The sequencing sample was made of blood. The sequence was obtained from a woman aged 60-70 years in good health. In DNA, the CDR3 is TGTGCCAGCAGTCCCCCAGCGGGAGGGGCCCGTACGCAGTATTTT. It translates to CASSPPAGGARTQYF.